Sequencing of this TCR beta chain was carried out in a study of blood T cell repertoires in COVID-19. Overall study: The United States, Italy and Spain were the sources of the acute and convalescent COVID-19 samples.

The germline V and J ends were trimmed by 6 bases and 5 bases, with 5 bases remaining between them. CDR1 LGHNT and CDR2 FRNRAP come from the germline V gene. The CDR3 runs 11 residues. The protocol was immunoSEQ multiplex PCR, while the TCRdb copy is restricted to in-frame clones and leaves out a portion. The data contain about 170,000 clones, about 88% of them singletons. This clone has only one observation. Sequences were obtained from peripheral blood. The receptor was isolated from a woman older than 75 in a cohort sampled during active or convalescent COVID-19. This chain uses TRBV12-5 with TRBJ2-1; D unresolved. The CDR3 protein is CASGSDNEQFF. For the CDR3, the DNA is TGTGCTAGTGGCTCTGACAATGAGCAGTTCTTC.